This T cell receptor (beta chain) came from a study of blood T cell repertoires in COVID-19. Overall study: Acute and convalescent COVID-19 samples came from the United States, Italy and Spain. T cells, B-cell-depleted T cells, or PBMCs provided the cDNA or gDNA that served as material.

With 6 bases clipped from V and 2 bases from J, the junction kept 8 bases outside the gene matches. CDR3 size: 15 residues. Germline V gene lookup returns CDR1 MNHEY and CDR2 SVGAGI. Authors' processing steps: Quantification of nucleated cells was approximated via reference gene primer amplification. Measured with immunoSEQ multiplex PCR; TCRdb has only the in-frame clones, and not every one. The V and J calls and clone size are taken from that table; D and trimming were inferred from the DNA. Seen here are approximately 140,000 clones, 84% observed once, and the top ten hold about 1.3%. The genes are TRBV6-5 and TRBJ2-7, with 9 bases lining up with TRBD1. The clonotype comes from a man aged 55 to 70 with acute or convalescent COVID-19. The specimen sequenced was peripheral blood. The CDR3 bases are TGTGCCAGCAGGGACCGGGACAGGGACACCTACGAGCAGTACTTC. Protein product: CASRDRDRDTYEQYF.